This T cell receptor beta chain was found in a study of cytomegalovirus exposure and HLA in healthy donors. Study results and caveats: Reportedly, HLA-A and HLA-B alleles of most subjects were accurately predicted from TCR beta. TCR sequences were mostly rare, though some public TCRs occurred in many donors.

Looked up from germline, CDR1 is MNHNS and CDR2 is SASEGT. This CDR3 region has 12 residues. The V gene lost 6 bases and the J gene lost 7 bases, with 13 bases spanning the gap. PCR was performed using 60 Vbeta and 13 Jbeta primers. Sequencing was performed with immunoSEQ multiplex PCR; in TCRdb, only in-frame clones are kept and a portion is missing. The sample consists of 180,000 or so clones, roughly 85% of them appearing once. Remarks on this clone: Its antigen is unidentified.

This chain uses TRBV6-1 with TRBJ2-7; perhaps TRBD2 as D (5 bases). The source of this sequence is a man aged 40-49 years in good health and CMV-seropositive. Material: PBMCs. DNA for the CDR3: TGTGCCAGCAGCCAGCGGCGTGGGGAGCAGTACTTC. Its protein is CASSQRRGEQYF.